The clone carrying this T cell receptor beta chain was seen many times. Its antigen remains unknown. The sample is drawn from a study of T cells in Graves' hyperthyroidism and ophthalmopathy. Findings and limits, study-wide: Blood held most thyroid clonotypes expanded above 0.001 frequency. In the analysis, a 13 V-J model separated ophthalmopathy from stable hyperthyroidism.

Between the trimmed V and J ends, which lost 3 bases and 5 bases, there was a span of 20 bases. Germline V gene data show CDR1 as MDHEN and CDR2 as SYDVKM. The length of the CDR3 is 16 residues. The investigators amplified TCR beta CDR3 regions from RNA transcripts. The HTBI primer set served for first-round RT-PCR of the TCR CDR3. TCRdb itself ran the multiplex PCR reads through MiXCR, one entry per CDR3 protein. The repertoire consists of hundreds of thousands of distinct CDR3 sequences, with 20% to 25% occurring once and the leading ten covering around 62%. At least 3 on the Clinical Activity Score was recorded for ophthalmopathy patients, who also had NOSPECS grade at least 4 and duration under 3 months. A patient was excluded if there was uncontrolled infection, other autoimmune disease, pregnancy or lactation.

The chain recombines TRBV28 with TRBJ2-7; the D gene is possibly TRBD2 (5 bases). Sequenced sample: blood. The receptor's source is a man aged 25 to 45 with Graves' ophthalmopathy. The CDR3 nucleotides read TGTGCCAGCAGTTTCATAGTGAGGGCGGGTTTCGACGAGCAGTACTTC. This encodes CASSFIVRAGFDEQYF.